Sequencing of this T cell receptor (beta chain) was carried out in a study of blood T cell repertoires in COVID-19 (dated by TCRdb to the early 2020s). With respect to the entire study: Collaborator samples came from the United States, Italy and Spain and covered acute and convalescent phases of COVID-19. Deeply sampled blood TCRbeta repertoires from subjects exposed to, actively infected with, or recovered from COVID-19 were included in the dataset. The prospective study material was composed of cDNA or gDNA derived from T cells, B-cell-depleted T cells, or PBMCs. The samples were drawn from two sources: the first 160 participants of the ongoing ImmuneRACE study, and 1,000 to 1,500 subjects contributed by 6 global collaborators. Where available, HLA class I and class II types were obtained from metadata supplied by the sample provider rather than from assay-based typing. Sample metadata almost always included a de-identified subject ID, COVID-19 status, age in years and sex. The repertoires were released in a freely available public database meant as a resource for research on the immune response to SARS-CoV-2. General findings and caveats noted by the study authors: The amount of clinical and demographic metadata varied by source and participant and was provided uncurated.

Details on this clone: This clone's antigen is unknown. No much larger clonotype is one base removed from it; base qualities were not supplied.

The CDR3 runs 15 amino acids, cysteine and phenylalanine included. The read is trimmed to its CDR3 DNA, 45 bases read in frame from base 1. At the junction V is shortened by 0 bases and J by 8 bases, with 15 bases in between. The germline V gene sets CDR1 to SGDLS and CDR2 to YYNGEE. TCRbeta CDR3 regions were amplified from genomic DNA using the immunoSEQ Assay, a bias-controlled multiplex PCR. Concerning the study's data processing: Within the assay, amplification of reference gene primers was used to estimate how many nucleated cells each sample contained. To quantify the absolute abundance of each unique TCRbeta CDR3 rearrangement, sequence reads were collapsed and filtered. For each sample, productive Simpson clonality was calculated by taking the square root of Simpson's diversity index across productive rearrangements. TCRdb's version of the immuneACCESS table is confined to in-frame rearrangements and falls short of the full clone set. An unresolved V gene accounts for under half of the shortfall where checked; the remainder is of unknown origin. Clone size and the V and J calls come from that table; the DNA yielded D and trimming. The table for this sample lists 150,000 to 200,000 clones; about 85% of them were counted only once. In total, the top ten clones hold under 25% of the sample.

The collaborating institutions used their own protocols to collect whole blood in K2EDTA tubes. Collaborator samples were shipped for TCRbeta analysis as frozen whole blood, isolated PBMCs, or DNA extracted from either sample type. Sequencing was carried out using peripheral blood. The clonotype originates from a man in his sixties with active or convalescent COVID-19. Recombination joined TRBV9 with TRBJ2-1; perhaps TRBD1 is the D gene, with 5 bases matching. The CDR3 reads as follows: CASSVDQGIVDEQFF. Here is the DNA: TGTGCCAGCAGCGTAGACCAGGGTATAGTCGATGAGCAGTTCTTC.